Listed below are T cell receptor beta chains from one sample, sequenced in a study of OX40 agonist ivuxolimab in advanced cancers. Produced via immunoSEQ multiplex PCR; TCRdb's table is partial and in-frame only. The sample yields more than 7,500 clones, roughly two thirds seen once. The source was CD4+ or CD8+ T cells sorted from blood, collected in a trial of the OX40 agonist ivuxolimab. The source is an adult with an advanced solid tumor such as melanoma, head and neck, liver or kidney cancer. The CDR3 runs from the conserved cysteine through the conserved F or W. Fields, in order: V gene, J gene, CDR3 length, CDR3 protein.

TRBV19	TRBJ1-2	13	CASSIQENYGYTF
TRBV25-1	TRBJ1-5	14	CASRPAGGDQPQHF
TRBV27	TRBJ1-5	15	CASSLQGSIYQPQHF
TRBV2	TRBJ2-3	15	CASSAGTSSTDTQYF
TRBV27	TRBJ2-7	13	CASGLASSYEQYF
TRBV19	TRBJ2-6	19	CASSIDKTGVGSGANVLTF
TRBV7-8	TRBJ2-1	14	CASSVGTAYNEQFF
TRBV10-3	TRBJ1-2	14	CASSSQGGSYGYTF
TRBV19	TRBJ2-1	14	CASSSGTGGDEQFF
TRBV14	TRBJ1-2	12	CASSPGNYGYTF
TRBV9	TRBJ1-1	13	CASSVGGDTEAFF
TRBV7-7	TRBJ2-2	15	CASSSWTSGSPELFF
TRBV28	TRBJ1-6	16	CASSGVVRANNSPLHF
TRBV19	TRBJ2-7	14	CASSLGLPAYEQYF
TRBV5-4	TRBJ2-1	15	CASSLAFGSYNEQFF
TRBV2	TRBJ2-3	15	CASSPGTSSTDTQYF
TRBV11-2	TRBJ2-7	14	CASSWTGGVYEQYF
TRBV27	TRBJ2-7	15	CASSLTSGVHYEQYF
TRBV4-1	TRBJ2-7	16	CASSQEWGAGIYEQYF
TRBV14	TRBJ2-1	15	CASSPLAEPYNEQFF
TRBV5-8	TRBJ1-2	14	CASSSPGQNYGYTF
TRBV5-1	TRBJ2-3	17	CASSLEEGSGRTDTQYF
TRBV7-9	TRBJ2-4	15	CASSPKASAGNIQYF
TRBV4-1	TRBJ1-2	14	CASSQDGYRDGYTF
TRBV11-2	TRBJ1-2	17	CASSHGTAFPTNYGYTF
TRBV4-2	TRBJ1-6	16	CASSPPSTAYNSPLHF
TRBV5-1	TRBJ2-1	16	CASRGGTSGFPNEQFF
TRBV6-5	TRBJ2-6	15	CASSGGTAWANVLTF
TRBV27	TRBJ2-6	18	CASSAHAWLQSRANVLTF
TRBV4-1	TRBJ1-2	18	CASSRHKQGARDADGYTF
TRBV6-5	TRBJ1-5	15	CASSYWTGNNQPQHF
TRBV7-8	TRBJ2-7	16	CASNPWGLQGIYEQYF
TRBV27	TRBJ1-1	12	CASSPGTGVAFF
TRBV28	TRBJ2-2	11	CASSLPGELFF
TRBV9	TRBJ1-2	13	CASSIQGGYGYTF
TRBV19	TRBJ1-6	16	CASSIVSGRGNSPLHF
TRBV28	TRBJ2-7	15	CATKFVQGEWSEQYF
TRBV4-2	TRBJ1-5	15	CASSQVQGNAQPQHF
TRBV7-3	TRBJ1-2	15	CASSQEEGALYGYTF
TRBV28	TRBJ2-3	13	CASRGLAFDTQYF
TRBV5-1	TRBJ2-7	15	CASGVSGTGGDEQYF
TRBV7-9	TRBJ2-7	12	CASSSLAREQYF
TRBV6-1	TRBJ2-1	12	CASSEPGNEQFF
TRBV19	TRBJ2-1	12	CASSRDHNEQFF
TRBV9	TRBJ2-3	15	CASSVALDSTDTQYF
TRBV19	TRBJ1-1	12	CASSTGNLEAFF
TRBV6-5	TRBJ1-5	13	CAIATGSNQPQHF
TRBV4-1	TRBJ2-2	14	CASSPGTGGGELFF
TRBV2	TRBJ2-7	14	CASSLAAHSYEQYF
TRBV7-9	TRBJ2-7	14	CASSSDILFYEQYF
TRBV19	TRBJ2-2	14	CASRPGPSGGELFF
TRBV28	TRBJ2-7	16	CASTSVETGTTYEQYF
TRBV7-9	TRBJ2-7	14	CASSHRDRGYEQYF